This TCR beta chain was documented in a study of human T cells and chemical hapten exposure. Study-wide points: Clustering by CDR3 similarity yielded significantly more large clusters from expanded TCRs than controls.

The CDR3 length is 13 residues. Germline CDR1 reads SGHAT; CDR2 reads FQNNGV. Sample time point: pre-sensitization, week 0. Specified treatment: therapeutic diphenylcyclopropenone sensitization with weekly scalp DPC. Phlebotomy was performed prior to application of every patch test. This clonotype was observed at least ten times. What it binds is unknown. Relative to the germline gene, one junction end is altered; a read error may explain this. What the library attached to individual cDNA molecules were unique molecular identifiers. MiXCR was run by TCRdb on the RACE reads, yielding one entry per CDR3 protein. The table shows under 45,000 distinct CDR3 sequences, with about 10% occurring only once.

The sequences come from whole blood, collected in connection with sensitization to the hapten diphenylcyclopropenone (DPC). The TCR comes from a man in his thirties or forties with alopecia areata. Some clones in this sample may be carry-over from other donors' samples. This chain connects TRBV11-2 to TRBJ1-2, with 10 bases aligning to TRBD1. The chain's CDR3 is CASSAGQGYGYTF. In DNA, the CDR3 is TGTGCCAGCAGCGCGGGACAGGGGTATGGCTACACATTC. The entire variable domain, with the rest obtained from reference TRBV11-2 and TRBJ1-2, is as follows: EAGVAQSPRYKIIEKRQSVAFWCNPISGHATLYWYQQILGQGPKLLIQFQNNGVVDDSQLPKDRFSAERLKGVDSTLKIQPAKLEDSAVYLCASSAGQGYGYTFGSGTRLTVV.